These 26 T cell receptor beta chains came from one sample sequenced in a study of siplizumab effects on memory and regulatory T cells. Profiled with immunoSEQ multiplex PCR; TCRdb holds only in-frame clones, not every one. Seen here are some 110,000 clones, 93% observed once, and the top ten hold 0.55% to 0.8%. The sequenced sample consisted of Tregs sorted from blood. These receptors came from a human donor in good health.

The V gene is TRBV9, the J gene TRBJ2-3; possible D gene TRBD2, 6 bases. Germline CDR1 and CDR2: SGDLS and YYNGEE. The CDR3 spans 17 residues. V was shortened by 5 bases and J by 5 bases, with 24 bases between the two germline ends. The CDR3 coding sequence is TGTGCCAGCAGTGTTACCTTGAGCGGGCGGATGGGAGATACGCAGTATTTT. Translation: CASSVTLSGRMGDTQYF.

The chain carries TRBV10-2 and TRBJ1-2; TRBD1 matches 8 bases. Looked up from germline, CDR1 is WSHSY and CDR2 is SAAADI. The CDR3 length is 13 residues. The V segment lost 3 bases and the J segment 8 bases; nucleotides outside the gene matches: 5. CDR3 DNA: TGCGCCAGCAGTGAAGGACAGGGTGGAGGCTACACCTTC. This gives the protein CASSEGQGGGYTF.

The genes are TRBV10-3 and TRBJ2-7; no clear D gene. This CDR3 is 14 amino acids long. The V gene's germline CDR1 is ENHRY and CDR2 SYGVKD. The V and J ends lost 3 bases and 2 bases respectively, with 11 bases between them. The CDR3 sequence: CAISDTALPYEQYF. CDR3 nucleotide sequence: TGTGCCATCAGTGATACCGCTTTACCCTACGAGCAGTACTTC.

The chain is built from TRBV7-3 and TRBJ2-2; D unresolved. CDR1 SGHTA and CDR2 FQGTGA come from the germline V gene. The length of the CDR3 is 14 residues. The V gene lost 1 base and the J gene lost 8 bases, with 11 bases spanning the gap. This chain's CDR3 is CASSLIAGSGELFF. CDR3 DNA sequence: TGTGCCAGCAGCTTAATTGCAGGCAGTGGGGAGCTGTTTTTT.

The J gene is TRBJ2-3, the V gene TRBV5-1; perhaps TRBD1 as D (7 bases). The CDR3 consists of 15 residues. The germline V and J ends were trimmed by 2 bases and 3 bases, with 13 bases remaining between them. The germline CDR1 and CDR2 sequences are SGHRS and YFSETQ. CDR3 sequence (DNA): TGCGCCAGCAGCTTCGAGGCAGGGGGGACAGATACGCAGTATTTT. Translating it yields CASSFEAGGTDTQYF.

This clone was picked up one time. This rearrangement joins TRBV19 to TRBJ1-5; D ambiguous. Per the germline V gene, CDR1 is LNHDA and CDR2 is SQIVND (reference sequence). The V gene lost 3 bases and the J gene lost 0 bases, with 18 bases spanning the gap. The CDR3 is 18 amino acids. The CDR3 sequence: CASSIRTVSFYSNQPQHF. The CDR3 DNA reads TGTGCCAGTAGTATCCGCACAGTATCCTTCTATAGCAATCAGCCCCAGCATTTT.

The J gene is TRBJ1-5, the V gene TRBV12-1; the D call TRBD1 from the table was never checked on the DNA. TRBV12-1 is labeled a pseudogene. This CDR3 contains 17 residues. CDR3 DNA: TGTGCCAGCAGCTTTGCACTACAGACAGAATGGTCTCAGCCCCAGCATTTT. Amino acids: CASSFALQTEWSQPQHF.

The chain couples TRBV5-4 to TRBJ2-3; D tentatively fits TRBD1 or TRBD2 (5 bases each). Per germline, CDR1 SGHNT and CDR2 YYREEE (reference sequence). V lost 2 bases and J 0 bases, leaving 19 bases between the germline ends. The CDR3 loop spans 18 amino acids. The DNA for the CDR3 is TGTGCCAGCAGCTTCGTTAGCGTGGGACCAGGAAGCACAGATACGCAGTATTTT. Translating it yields CASSFVSVGPGSTDTQYF.

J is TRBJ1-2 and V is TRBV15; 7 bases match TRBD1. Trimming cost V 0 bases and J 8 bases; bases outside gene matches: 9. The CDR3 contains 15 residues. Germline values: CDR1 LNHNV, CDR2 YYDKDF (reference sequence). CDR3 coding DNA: TGTGCCACCAGCAGAGATAGGACAGGCTTTAAGGGCTACACCTTC. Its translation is CATSRDRTGFKGYTF.

The CDR3 here is CASSPRPTGGLTLEGYGYTF. The CDR3 bases are TGTGCCAGCTCACCACGGCCGACAGGGGGCCTCACCCTGGAAGGCTATGGCTACACCTTC. The V call is TRBV18, the J call TRBJ1-2, with 10 bases identical to TRBD1. Germline CDR1 reads KGHSH; CDR2 reads LQKENI. Trimming removed 1 base from V and 4 bases from J; junction bases left unmatched: 18. This CDR3 has 20 amino acids.

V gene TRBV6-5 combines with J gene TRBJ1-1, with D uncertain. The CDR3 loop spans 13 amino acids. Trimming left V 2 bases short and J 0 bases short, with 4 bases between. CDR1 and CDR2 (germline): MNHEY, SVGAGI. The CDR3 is CASSYRLNTEAFF. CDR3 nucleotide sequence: TGTGCCAGCAGTTACCGATTGAACACTGAAGCTTTCTTT.

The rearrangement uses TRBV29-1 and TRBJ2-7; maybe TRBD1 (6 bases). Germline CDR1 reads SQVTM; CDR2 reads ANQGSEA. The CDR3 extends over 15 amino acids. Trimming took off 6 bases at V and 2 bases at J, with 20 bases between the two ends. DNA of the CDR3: TGCAGCGTGGCCAGGACAGTGACCCTCCCCTACGAGCAGTACTTC. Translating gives CSVARTVTLPYEQYF.

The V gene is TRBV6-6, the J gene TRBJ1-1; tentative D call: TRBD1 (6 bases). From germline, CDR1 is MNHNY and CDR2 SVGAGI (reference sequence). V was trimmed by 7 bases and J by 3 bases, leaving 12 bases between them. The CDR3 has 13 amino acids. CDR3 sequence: CASMRGGYTEAFF. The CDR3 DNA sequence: TGTGCCAGCATGCGAGGGGGTTACACTGAAGCTTTCTTT.

DNA for the CDR3: TGTGCCAGCAGTTTAATAGCGGGAGGGCCCCTGGACGAGCAGTACTTC. Its protein is CASSLIAGGPLDEQYF. The chain uses TRBV6-5 and TRBJ2-7; 11 bases match TRBD2. Germline-derived CDR1 and CDR2 are MNHEY and SVGAGI. J lost 5 bases, V lost 4 bases, and 10 bases had no gene match. There are 16 residues in the CDR3.

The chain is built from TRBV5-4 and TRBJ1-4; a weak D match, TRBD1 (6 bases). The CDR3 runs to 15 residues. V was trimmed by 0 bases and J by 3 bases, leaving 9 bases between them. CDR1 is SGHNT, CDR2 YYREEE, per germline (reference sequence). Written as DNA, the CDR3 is TGTGCCAGCAGCTTGGAGGGGGATCCTAATGAAAAACTGTTTTTT. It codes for CASSLEGDPNEKLFF. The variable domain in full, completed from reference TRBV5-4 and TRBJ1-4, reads ETGVTQSPTHLIKTRGQQVTLRCSSQSGHNTVSWYQQALGQGPQFIFQYYREEENGRGNFPPRFSGLQFPNYSSELNVNALELDDSALYLCASSLEGDPNEKLFFGSGTQLSVL.

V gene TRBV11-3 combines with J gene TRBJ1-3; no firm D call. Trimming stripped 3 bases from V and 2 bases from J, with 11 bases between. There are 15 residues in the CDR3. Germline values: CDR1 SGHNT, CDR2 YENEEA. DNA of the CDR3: TGTGCCAGCAGCTTGGTTGGGGTCCCTGGAAACACCATATATTTT. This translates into CASSLVGVPGNTIYF.

The CDR3 nucleotides are TGTGCCAGCAGCCAAAGGACTAGCGGGAAACAGGTTAATGAGCAGTTCTTC. It is translated as CASSQRTSGKQVNEQFF. V is TRBV4-2 and J is TRBJ2-1, with 12 bases fitting TRBD2. Germline loops: CDR1 LGHNA, CDR2 YNFKEQ. V lost 2 bases to trimming and J lost 7 bases; unmatched junction nucleotides: 9. This CDR3 has 17 residues.

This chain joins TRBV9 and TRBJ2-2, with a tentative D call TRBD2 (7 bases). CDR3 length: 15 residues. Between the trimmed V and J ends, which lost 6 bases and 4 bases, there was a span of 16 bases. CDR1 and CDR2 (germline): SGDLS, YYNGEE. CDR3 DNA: TGTGCCAGCAAAACGGGGGCGGGAGTCACCGGGGAGCTGTTTTTT. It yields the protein CASKTGAGVTGELFF.

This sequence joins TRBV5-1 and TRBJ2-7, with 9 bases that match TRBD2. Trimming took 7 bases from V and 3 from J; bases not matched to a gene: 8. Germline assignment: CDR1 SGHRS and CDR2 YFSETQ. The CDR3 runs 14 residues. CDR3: CASRRTSDGYEQYF. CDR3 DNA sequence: TGCGCCAGCCGGCGGACTAGCGACGGCTACGAGCAGTACTTC.

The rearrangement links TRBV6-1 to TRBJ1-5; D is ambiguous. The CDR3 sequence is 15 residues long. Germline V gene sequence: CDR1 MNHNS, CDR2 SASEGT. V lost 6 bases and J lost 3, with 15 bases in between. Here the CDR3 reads CASRTLGLPNQPQHF. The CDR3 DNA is TGTGCCAGCAGGACCTTAGGACTCCCCAATCAGCCCCAGCATTTT.

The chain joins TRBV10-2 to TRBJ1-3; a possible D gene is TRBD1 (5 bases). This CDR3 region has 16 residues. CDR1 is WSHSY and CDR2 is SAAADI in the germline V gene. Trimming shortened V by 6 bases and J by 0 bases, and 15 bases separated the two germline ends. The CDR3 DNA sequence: TGCGCCAGCAGCCTGACTCGTGGGGCCTCTGGAAACACCATATATTTT. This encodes CASSLTRGASGNTIYF.

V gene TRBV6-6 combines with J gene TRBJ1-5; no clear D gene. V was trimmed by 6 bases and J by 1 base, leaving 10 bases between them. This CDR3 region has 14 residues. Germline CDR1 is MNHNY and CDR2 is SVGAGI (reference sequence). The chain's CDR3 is CASRDRGSNQPQHF. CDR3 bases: TGTGCCAGCAGAGACCGGGGAAGCAATCAGCCCCAGCATTTT.

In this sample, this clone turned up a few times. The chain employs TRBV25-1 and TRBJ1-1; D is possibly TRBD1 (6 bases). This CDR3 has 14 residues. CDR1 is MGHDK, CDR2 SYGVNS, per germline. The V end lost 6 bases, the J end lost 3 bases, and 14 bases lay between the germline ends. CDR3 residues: CASRSWGRDTEAFF. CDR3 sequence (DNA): TGTGCCAGCAGATCGTGGGGGCGGGACACTGAAGCTTTCTTT. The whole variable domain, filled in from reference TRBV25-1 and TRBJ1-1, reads EADIYQTPRYLVIGTGKKITLECSQTMGHDKMYWYQQDPGMELHLIHYSYGVNSTEKGDLSSESTVSRIRTEHFPLTLESARPSHTSQYLCASRSWGRDTEAFFGQGTRLTVV.

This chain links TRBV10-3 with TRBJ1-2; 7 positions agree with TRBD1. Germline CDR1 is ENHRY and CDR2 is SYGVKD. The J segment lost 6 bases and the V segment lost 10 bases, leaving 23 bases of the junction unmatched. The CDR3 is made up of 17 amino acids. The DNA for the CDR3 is TGTGCCACCTATGGGCAAGGACGGGACAGCTCGGGGAATGGCTACACCTTC. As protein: CATYGQGRDSSGNGYTF.

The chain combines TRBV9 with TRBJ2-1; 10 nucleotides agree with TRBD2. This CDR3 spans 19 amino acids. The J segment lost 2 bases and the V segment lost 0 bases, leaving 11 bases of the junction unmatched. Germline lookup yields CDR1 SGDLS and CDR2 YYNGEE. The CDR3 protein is CASSVVIAGGRFPYNEQFF. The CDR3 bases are TGTGCCAGCAGCGTAGTAATAGCGGGGGGCAGATTCCCCTACAATGAGCAGTTCTTC. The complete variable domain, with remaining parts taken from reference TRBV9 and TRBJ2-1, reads DSGVTQTPKHLITATGQRVTLRCSPRSGDLSVYWYQQSLDQGLQFLIQYYNGEERAKGNILERFSAQQFPDLHSELNLSSLELGDSALYFCASSVVIAGGRFPYNEQFFGPGTRLTVL.

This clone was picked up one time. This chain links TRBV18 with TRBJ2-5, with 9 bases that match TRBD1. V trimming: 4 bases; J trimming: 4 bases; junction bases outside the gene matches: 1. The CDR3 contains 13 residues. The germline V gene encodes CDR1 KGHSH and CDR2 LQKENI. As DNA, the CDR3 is TGTGCCAGCTCACAGGGACAGGGAGAGACCCAGTACTTC. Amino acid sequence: CASSQGQGETQYF.